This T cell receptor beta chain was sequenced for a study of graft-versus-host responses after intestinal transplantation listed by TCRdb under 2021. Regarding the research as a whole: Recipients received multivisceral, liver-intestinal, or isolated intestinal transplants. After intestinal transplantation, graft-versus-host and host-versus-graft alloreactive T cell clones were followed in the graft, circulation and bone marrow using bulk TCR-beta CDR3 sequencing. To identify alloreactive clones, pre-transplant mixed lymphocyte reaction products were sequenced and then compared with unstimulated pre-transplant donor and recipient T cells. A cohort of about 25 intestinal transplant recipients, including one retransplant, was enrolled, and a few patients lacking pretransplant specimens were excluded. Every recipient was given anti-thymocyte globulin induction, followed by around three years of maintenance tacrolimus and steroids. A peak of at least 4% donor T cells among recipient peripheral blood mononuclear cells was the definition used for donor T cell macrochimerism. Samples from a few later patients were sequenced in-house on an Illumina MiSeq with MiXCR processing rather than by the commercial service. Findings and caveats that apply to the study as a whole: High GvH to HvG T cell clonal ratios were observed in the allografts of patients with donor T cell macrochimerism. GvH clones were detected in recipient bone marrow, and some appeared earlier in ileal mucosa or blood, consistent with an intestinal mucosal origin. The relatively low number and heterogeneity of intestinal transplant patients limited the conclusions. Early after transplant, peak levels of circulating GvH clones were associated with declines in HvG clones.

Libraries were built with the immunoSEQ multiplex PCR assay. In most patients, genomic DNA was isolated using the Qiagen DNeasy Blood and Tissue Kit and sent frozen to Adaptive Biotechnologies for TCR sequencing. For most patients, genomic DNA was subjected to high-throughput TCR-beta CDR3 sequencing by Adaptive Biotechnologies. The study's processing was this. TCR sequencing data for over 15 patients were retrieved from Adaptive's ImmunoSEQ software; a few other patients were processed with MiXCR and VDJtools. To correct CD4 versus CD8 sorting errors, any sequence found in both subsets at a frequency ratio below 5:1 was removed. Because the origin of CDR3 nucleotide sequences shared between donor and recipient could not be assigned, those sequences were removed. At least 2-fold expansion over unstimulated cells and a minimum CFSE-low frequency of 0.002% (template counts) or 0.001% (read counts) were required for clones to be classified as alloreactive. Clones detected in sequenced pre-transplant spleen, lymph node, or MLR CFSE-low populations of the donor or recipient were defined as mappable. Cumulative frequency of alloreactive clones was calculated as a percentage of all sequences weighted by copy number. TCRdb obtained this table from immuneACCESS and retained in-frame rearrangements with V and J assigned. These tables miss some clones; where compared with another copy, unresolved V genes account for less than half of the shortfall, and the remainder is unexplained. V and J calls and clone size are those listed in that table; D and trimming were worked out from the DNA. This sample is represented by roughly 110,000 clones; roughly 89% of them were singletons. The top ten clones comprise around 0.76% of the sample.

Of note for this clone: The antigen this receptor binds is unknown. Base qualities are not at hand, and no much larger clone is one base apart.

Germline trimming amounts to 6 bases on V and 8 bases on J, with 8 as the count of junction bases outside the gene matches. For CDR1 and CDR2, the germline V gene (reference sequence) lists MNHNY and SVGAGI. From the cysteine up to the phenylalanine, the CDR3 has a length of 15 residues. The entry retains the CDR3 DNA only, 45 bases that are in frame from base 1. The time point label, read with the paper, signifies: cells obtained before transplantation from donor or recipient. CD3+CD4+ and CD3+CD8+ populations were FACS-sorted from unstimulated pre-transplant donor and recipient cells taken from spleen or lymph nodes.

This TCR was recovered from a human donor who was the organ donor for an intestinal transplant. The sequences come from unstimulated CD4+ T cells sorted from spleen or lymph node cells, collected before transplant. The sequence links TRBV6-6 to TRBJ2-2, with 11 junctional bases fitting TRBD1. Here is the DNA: TGTGCCAGCAGGCTCGGACAGGGGGCAATAGGGGAGCTGTTTTTT. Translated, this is CASRLGQGAIGELFF.